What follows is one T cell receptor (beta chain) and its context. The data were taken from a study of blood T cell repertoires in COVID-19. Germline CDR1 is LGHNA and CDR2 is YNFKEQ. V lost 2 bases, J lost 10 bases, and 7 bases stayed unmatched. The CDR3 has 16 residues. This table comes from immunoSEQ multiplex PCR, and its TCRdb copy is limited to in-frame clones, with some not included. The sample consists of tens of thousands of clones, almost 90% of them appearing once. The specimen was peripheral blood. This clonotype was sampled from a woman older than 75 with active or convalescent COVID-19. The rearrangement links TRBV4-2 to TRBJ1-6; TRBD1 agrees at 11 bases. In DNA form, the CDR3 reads TGTGCCAGCAGCCAAATTGGGGGACAGGGGGAGTCACCCCTCCACTTT. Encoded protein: CASSQIGGQGESPLHF.